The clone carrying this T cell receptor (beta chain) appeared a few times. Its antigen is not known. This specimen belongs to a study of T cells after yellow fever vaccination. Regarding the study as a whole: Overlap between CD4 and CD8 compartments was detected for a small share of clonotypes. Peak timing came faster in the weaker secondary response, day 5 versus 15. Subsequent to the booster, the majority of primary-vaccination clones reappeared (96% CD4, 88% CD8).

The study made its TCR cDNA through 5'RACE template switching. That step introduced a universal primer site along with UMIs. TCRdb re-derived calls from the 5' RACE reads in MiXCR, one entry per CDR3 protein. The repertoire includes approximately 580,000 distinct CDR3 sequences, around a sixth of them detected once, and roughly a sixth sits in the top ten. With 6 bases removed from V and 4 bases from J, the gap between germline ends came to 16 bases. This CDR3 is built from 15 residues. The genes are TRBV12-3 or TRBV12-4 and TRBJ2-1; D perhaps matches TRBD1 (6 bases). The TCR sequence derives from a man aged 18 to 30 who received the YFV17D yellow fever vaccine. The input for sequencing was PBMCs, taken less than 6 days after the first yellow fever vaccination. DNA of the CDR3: TGTGCCAGCAGCCCACAGGGTCGTCTTTACAATGAGCAGTTCTTC. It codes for CASSPQGRLYNEQFF.